This T cell receptor (beta chain) was obtained from a study of post-analysis software for immune sequencing data. cDNA libraries for TCR beta contained unique molecular identifiers. TCRdb redid the calling of the PCR reads with MiXCR, one entry per CDR3 protein. Among 750,000 to 950,000 distinct CDR3 sequences, 35% to 55% were seen once, and the ten largest hold 4.9%. Findings of the study overall: Controls significantly exceeded multiple sclerosis patients in normalized Chao1 diversity. Roughly five TRBV segments occurring more often in patients than controls included TRBV5-6, TRBV5-1 and TRBV20-1.

Only a few counts were recorded for this clonotype. Its antigen remains unknown. This CDR3 has 15 residues. Germline CDR1 and CDR2: SGHVS and FNYEAQ. The J segment lost 7 bases and the V segment lost 5 bases, leaving 12 bases of the junction unmatched. This receptor was taken from a girl between 10 and 17 years old with multiple sclerosis. The sample taken for sequencing was blood. V and J are TRBV7-6 and TRBJ1-2; 8 nucleotides agree with TRBD1. In DNA, the CDR3 is TGTGCCAGCAGCCCACGTCGACAGGGGACGGGTGGCTACACCTTC. Protein: CASSPRRQGTGGYTF.